Listed below are T cell receptor beta chains from one sample, sequenced in a study of CXCR3-negative and CXCR3-positive naive CD8 T cells. TCRdb re-called the 5' RACE reads, yielding one record per CDR3 amino acid sequence without DNA. The sample includes tens of thousands of distinct CDR3 sequences. Sample: memory CD8+ T cells from blood. These receptors were collected from a human donor in good health. Some clones in this sample may be carry-over from other donors' samples. CDR3s include the opening cysteine and the closing phenylalanine or tryptophan.

>TRBJ2-3|TRBV5-6
CASSPSSVDTQYF
>TRBJ2-3|TRBV12-3/TRBV12-4
CASSWDYTQYF
>TRBJ2-3|TRBV7-9
CASSTPGPPLGPDTQYF
>TRBJ2-7|TRBV21-1
CASRRGTGTGLYEQYF
>TRBJ1-1|TRBV6-4
CASSQTGEDTEAFF
>TRBJ2-6|TRBV28
CASSRLGGGELRSSGANVLTF
>TRBJ1-1|TRBV28
CASSEDGDTEAFF
>TRBJ2-3|TRBV9
CASMRGGRSDTQYF
>TRBJ2-7|TRBV4-1
CASSQVAGVGEQYF
>TRBJ2-1|TRBV12-3/TRBV12-4
CASSFMRGRYNEQFF
>TRBJ2-2|TRBV29-1
CSVEVTGELFF
>TRBJ2-5|TRBV20-1
CSARGLASETQYF
>TRBJ1-2|TRBV15
CATSRESSDGYTF
>TRBJ2-5|TRBV29-1
CSASRRGEGETQYF
>TRBJ2-7|TRBV7-9
CASSTDRRAYEQHF
>TRBJ2-3|TRBV7-6
CASSLTQGLGDTQYF
>TRBJ2-2|TRBV5-1
CASGVGGPDTGELFF
>TRBJ2-1|TRBV9
CASSRRGTRSNEQFF
>TRBJ2-7|TRBV29-1
CSVGYTGGSYEQYF
>TRBJ2-6|TRBV7-8
CASSSTGIGSGANVLTF
>TRBJ2-1|TRBV29-1
CSALTVNEQFF
>TRBJ1-1|TRBV27
CASSLSGAPNTEAFF
>TRBJ1-1|TRBV29-1
CSVETGEDTEAFF
>TRBJ2-7|TRBV20-1
CSAVGKAYEQYF
>TRBJ2-7|TRBV7-8
CASSVLVDSYEQYF
>TRBJ1-6|TRBV28
CASSDNSPLHF
>TRBJ2-3|TRBV7-9
CASTGQGRPDTQYF
>TRBJ2-2|TRBV29-1
CSVKGTTGELFF
>TRBJ2-3|TRBV7-6
CASSPHTSGTLDTQYF
>TRBJ2-7|TRBV29-1
CSVATSGYEQYF
>TRBJ2-4|TRBV7-9
CASSGPGLAKNIQYF
>TRBJ2-7|TRBV15
CATSREGGPFSEQYF
>TRBJ2-3|TRBV5-6
CASSDRDRGPSITDTQYF
>TRBJ2-1|TRBV19
CASSATSGATDEQFF
>TRBJ2-5|TRBV5-1
CASSSYSTGEETQYF
>TRBJ2-7|TRBV20-1
CSARDGTEFYEQYF
>TRBJ2-2|TRBV6-6
CASSYAPISGGPTTGELFF
>TRBJ2-3|TRBV7-6
CASSLRPPTDTQYF
>TRBJ2-1|TRBV20-1
CSVLAGGVYNEQFF
>TRBJ2-3|TRBV4-2
CASTLLEGGSTDTQYF
>TRBJ2-4|TRBV28
CASSLWGGAKDIQYF
>TRBJ2-4|TRBV14
CASSQRETGTKNIQYF
>TRBJ2-4|TRBV7-9
CASSLLGNAQENIQYF
>TRBJ2-7|TRBV5-4
CASSGKTSTGEQYF
>TRBJ1-1|TRBV29-1
CSVTPGGGDTEAFF